This T cell receptor (beta chain) emerged from a study of T cells in Graves' hyperthyroidism and ophthalmopathy. About the study: Once the initial diagnosis was made, peripheral blood was obtained before any treatment. Study-wide points: Ophthalmopathy prediction by the model preceded onset by a median approximately 6.9 months. Most clonotypes that expanded in the thyroid above 0.001 also showed up in blood.

On this clonotype itself: Its antigen is unidentified.

With V trimmed by 6 bases and J by 1 base, 22 bases remained unmatched. Germline CDR1 is SQVTM and CDR2 is ANQGSEA. The CDR3 is made up of 20 amino acids. The TCR beta CDR3 regions underwent amplification using RNA transcripts as the source. With the HTBI primer set, the TCR CDR3 went through a first round of RT-PCR. TCRdb redid the calling of the multiplex PCR reads with MiXCR, one entry per CDR3 protein. The table lists about 320,000 distinct CDR3 sequences, around 17% of them singletons. Patients with uncontrolled infections, other autoimmune diseases, pregnancy or lactation were excluded. The sequence was collected from a man aged 25-40 years with Graves' hyperthyroidism. The J gene is TRBJ2-3, the V gene TRBV29-1; 10 bases are a match to TRBD2. Sequences were obtained from blood. The CDR3 coding sequence is TGCAGCGTCACGGGGGTGGTGTGGCTAGCGGGAGAAAGGGGCACAGATACGCAGTATTTT. Translation: CSVTGVVWLAGERGTDTQYF.